These 6 T cell receptor beta chains were all obtained from the same sample, sequenced in a study of vaccination and CD4 T cells after COVID-19. Treatment of the sample: roughly 10-day PBMC culture with coronavirus spike peptide pools or control peptides (ViraFEST assay). Their antigen targets remain unknown. Oncomine TCR Beta short-read sequencing was applied to DNA from cultured CD4+ T cells. TCRdb itself ran the PCR reads through MiXCR, one entry per CDR3 protein. The table includes approximately 19,000 distinct CDR3 sequences, roughly 78% detected once. The sample in question was CD4+ T cells from blood, cultured in vitro, obtained after SARS-CoV-2 vaccination. Receptors were obtained from a human donor who received a COVID-19 vaccine.

There are a few counts of this clonotype. The genes are TRBV7-9 and TRBJ1-6; the match to TRBD1 covers 7 bases. The germline V gene encodes CDR1 SEHNR and CDR2 FQNEAQ (reference sequence). This CDR3 comprises 14 residues. V gave up 5 bases and J gave up 7 bases; unmatched junction bases: 5. The CDR3 nucleotides are TGTGCCAGCAGCCCCGGGACAGACAATTCACCCCTCCACTTT. This translates into CASSPGTDNSPLHF. Full variable domain (rest looked up from reference TRBV7-9 and TRBJ1-6): DTGVSQNPRHKITKRGQNVTFRCDPISEHNRLYWYRQTLGQGPEFLTYFQNEAQLEKSRLLSDRFSAERPKGSFSTLEIQRTEQGDSAMYLCASSPGTDNSPLHFGNGTRLTVT.

This rearrangement joins TRBV30 to TRBJ2-6, with unresolved D. This CDR3 comprises 15 residues. The germline gives CDR1 GTSNPN, CDR2 SVGIG (reference sequence). Trimming removed 0 bases at V and 2 bases at J, with 8 bases between. CDR3 residues: CAWSVMGTGANVLTF. Here the CDR3 DNA reads TGTGCCTGGAGTGTAATGGGAACTGGGGCCAACGTCCTGACTTTC.

The DNA of the CDR3 is TGTGCCACCAGCAGAGAAAGACAGGGGACCACTGAAGCTTTCTTT. Translation gives CATSRERQGTTEAFF. V is TRBV15 and J is TRBJ1-1, with 8 bases that match TRBD1. The CDR3 runs 15 residues. The V and J ends lost 0 bases and 4 bases, in that order; junction bases with no gene match: 4. Looked up from germline, CDR1 is LNHNV and CDR2 is YYDKDF (reference sequence).

The V call is TRBV12-3 or TRBV12-4, the J call TRBJ1-5; tentative D call: TRBD1 (5 bases). The germline V and J ends were trimmed by 1 base and 6 bases, with 13 bases remaining between them. This CDR3 has 15 amino acids. CDR3 sequence reads: CASSLEAGSSQPQHF. For the CDR3, the DNA is TGTGCCAGCAGTTTAGAGGCAGGGTCGAGTCAGCCCCAGCATTTT.

V is TRBV4-1 and J is TRBJ2-5, with D perhaps matching TRBD2 (5 bases). CDR3 length: 11 residues. Trimming removed 4 bases from V and 5 bases from J, with 5 bases in between. Germline values: CDR1 MGHRA, CDR2 YSYEKL. CDR3 sequence (DNA): TGCGCCAGCAGCCGGAGGGAGACCCAGTACTTC. This translates into CASSRRETQYF.

The chain uses TRBV21-1 and TRBJ1-2; the D call in the table, TRBD1, was not verified against the DNA. TRBV21-1 is a documented pseudogene. The CDR3 runs to 15 residues. CDR3: CASSLDRTNCYGYTF. The CDR3 nucleotides are TGTGCCAGCAGTCTGGACAGGACCAACTGCTATGGCTACACCTTC.